The T cell receptor beta chain under discussion was sequenced for a study of Graves' ophthalmopathy and Graves' hyperthyroidism (dated by TCRdb to the late 2010s). Background for the entire study: Hyperthyroidism was considered stable if no progression to ophthalmopathy occurred within 18 months of follow-up. The study used signatures of the TCR beta repertoire to tell Graves' ophthalmopathy apart from Graves' hyperthyroidism and to predict which patients would progress to ophthalmopathy. In total, 135 blood samples were TCR-sequenced: approximately 42 ophthalmopathy, over 70 hyperthyroidism and approximately 17 hyperthyroidism-to-ophthalmopathy patients. To explore V-J signatures distinguishing ophthalmopathy from hyperthyroidism, a discovery set of around 97 patients (43 ophthalmopathy, some 55 stable hyperthyroidism) was enrolled. The independent validation cohort included 20 or so hyperthyroidism patients plus 17 patients who later progressed from hyperthyroidism to ophthalmopathy. In several hyperthyroidism patients, the T-cell repertoire of thyroid tissue was compared with the T-cell repertoire of blood. Following sample collection, hyperthyroidism patients were given methimazole at a starting dose of 30 mg daily, and ophthalmopathy patients were given high-dose intravenous methylprednisolone. Findings and caveats that apply to the study as a whole: In cross-validation, the 13-signature model distinguished ophthalmopathy from stable hyperthyroidism with 85% to 90% sensitivity and around 82% specificity, and in the test set the corresponding values were 80% and 75%. Sample size was not statistically predetermined, and group allocation was not concealed from the investigators. Most expanded thyroid clonotypes with a frequency above 0.001 also appeared in blood, which suggests that blood repertoires may reflect the immune response in the thyroid. In validation, the model predicted ophthalmopathy progression with about 70% sensitivity and less than 80% specificity; roughly 11 predicted patients were CT-confirmed with GO in a median of approximately six months.

Worth noting for this clonotype: The clone's antigen remains unknown. No base-level quality is on record; no much larger clone is a single base apart.

For repertoire sequencing, the TCR beta CDR3 regions were amplified from RNA transcripts. HTBI primers and the Qiagen OneStep RT-PCR kit were used in a first-round RT-PCR, which was followed by a second-round multiplex PCR, size selection and purification. The libraries underwent paired-end sequencing with 100 bp reads on an Illumina HiSeq2000. On the study's bioinformatics: SOAPnuke was used to process the reads, removing any read that contained adapters or uncalled bases, had a mean Phred below 15, or lacked an exact match to the constant primer or identifier. High-quality paired reads were merged with COPE v1.2.5. Clonotypes were defined as unique nucleotide sequences and were aligned to IMGT TRB V, D and J references using MiTCR v1.1. The analysis was limited to V-J combinations with a frequency above 0.0001, which together covered 99.2% of repertoires. A TCR clonal expansion and chaos score per V-J combination was defined as the ratio of F50 clonal expansion to chaos observed in the TCRdist matrix. Welch's t-statistics and random forest were used to reduce features to about a dozen V-J combinations, which were fed into a naive Bayes classifier. The similarity between thyroid and blood repertoires was quantified using the Morisita-Horn index. Through fastp at Q25 and MiXCR, TCRdb rebuilt clones from the public reads, retaining in-frame beta chains. Rows are unified per CDR3 protein, each entry keeping the most common DNA and genes. V and J calls and clone size were set by TCRdb, not the authors. The sample includes 1 million to 1.3 million distinct CDR3 sequences, with roughly two fifths observed a single time. The ten biggest clones cover roughly 11% of the sample.

Looking up the germline V gene yields CDR1 SGHDN and CDR2 FVKESK. The CDR3 has 18 amino acids, counting the end cysteine and phenylalanine. Just the 54-base CDR3 DNA is kept, in frame starting at base 1. Trimming takes 0 bases from V and 2 bases from J, and the germline ends sit 17 bases apart. The hyperthyroidism patients were 18 to 65 years old and newly diagnosed, with a disease duration of less than 2 months. Patients with other autoimmune diseases, uncontrolled infections, pregnancy or lactation were excluded from the study. Clinical symptoms, serum thyroxine, TRAb, thyroid ultrasound and orbital computed tomography were used for diagnosis. Total RNA was extracted using Trizol reagent, and RNA quality was checked on an Agilent 2100 Bioanalyzer.

The chain links TRBV14 with TRBJ1-5; the D gene is perhaps TRBD1, from 6 matching bases. Material for sequencing was peripheral blood or thyroid tissue (not recorded which). The TCR originated in an adult man with Graves' hyperthyroidism. The DNA sequence is given as TGTGCCAGCAGCCAAGATCGCCCCGCGGGGGGCGGCAATCAGCCCCAGCATTTT. Protein translation: CASSQDRPAGGGNQPQHF.